One sample yielded the 31 T cell receptor beta chains listed below, sequenced in a study of post-analysis software for immune sequencing data. Built from TCR beta cDNA, the libraries had unique molecular identifiers in them. TCRdb used MiXCR to reprocess the PCR reads, holding one entry per CDR3 protein. The table includes some 190,000 distinct CDR3 sequences, about 30% detected once. No antigen is known for these receptors. Study-wide points: There were roughly 5 TRBV segments more frequent in patients than controls, and TRBV5-6, TRBV5-1 and TRBV20-1 were among them.

The sequenced sample consisted of blood. All receptors derive from a girl aged 2-17 years with multiple sclerosis.

The chain is built from TRBV3-1 and TRBJ2-3; tentatively, D is TRBD2 (6 bases). The CDR3 sequence is 15 residues long. Germline V gene sequence: CDR1 LGHDT, CDR2 YNNKEL (reference sequence). The V end was cut by 4 bases, the J end by 1 base, with 12 bases between. CDR3 sequence (DNA): TGTGCCAGCAGCCCACGACTAGTTCGCACAGATACGCAGTATTTT. Protein sequence: CASSPRLVRTDTQYF.

At least ten counts were recorded for this clonotype. V and J are TRBV5-6 and TRBJ1-4; 7 bases align to TRBD1. This CDR3 spans 13 amino acids. Germline assignment: CDR1 SGHDT and CDR2 YYEEEE. V shed 4 bases and J 6 bases; nucleotides not matched to a gene: 3. DNA of the CDR3: TGTGCCAGCAGCGGTGGGACAGATGAAAAACTGTTTTTT. It translates to CASSGGTDEKLFF.

This chain connects TRBV2 to TRBJ1-3; 8 nucleotides agree with TRBD1. Unmatched junction bases numbered 4, after V lost 3 bases and J lost 0 bases. CDR1 is SNHLY, CDR2 FYNNEI, per germline. The CDR3 length is 16 residues. The CDR3 coding sequence is TGTGCCAGCAGTGAGTGGACAGGGAACTCTGGAAACACCATATATTTT. This translates into CASSEWTGNSGNTIYF.

The rearrangement links TRBV6-6 to TRBJ1-5; no definite D call. V lost 5 bases and J 6 bases, leaving 17 bases between the germline ends. The V gene's germline CDR1 is MNHNY and CDR2 SVGAGI (reference sequence). The CDR3 extends over 15 amino acids. This CDR3 is CASSDPLGSPQPQHF. In DNA, the CDR3 is TGTGCCAGCAGTGACCCACTCGGCTCCCCTCAGCCCCAGCATTTT.

The rearrangement uses TRBV6-6 and TRBJ2-3; 9 nucleotides line up with TRBD2. The CDR3 contains 15 residues. The ends lost 6 bases at V and 1 base at J; junction bases unmatched: 5. Germline V gene sequence: CDR1 MNHNY, CDR2 SVGAGI (reference sequence). The CDR3 DNA reads as TGTGCCAGCAGCCCAGTAGCGGGGGGCACAGATACGCAGTATTTT. Protein product: CASSPVAGGTDTQYF.

This clonotype was detected ten times or more. The chain combines TRBV10-3 with TRBJ1-1, with TRBD1 matching 9 bases. The trim removed 6 bases at V and 8 bases at J, leaving 10 bases unmatched. In germline, CDR1 is ENHRY, CDR2 SYGVKD. CDR3 size: 14 residues. For the CDR3, the DNA is TGTGCCATCAGATCCGGGACAGGGCCAGCCGAAGCTTTCTTT. Translation: CAIRSGTGPAEAFF.

This clonotype has more than one count but fewer than ten. The chain has TRBV11-1 and TRBJ2-6, with D perhaps TRBD1 (5 bases). The CDR3 loop spans 16 amino acids. The V end was cut by 5 bases, the J end by 6 bases, with 17 bases between. CDR1 SGHAT and CDR2 FQDESV come from the germline V gene (reference sequence). The CDR3 here is CASSAATGKAANVLTF. The CDR3 region has the DNA TGTGCCAGCAGCGCTGCAACAGGAAAGGCGGCCAACGTCCTGACTTTC.

Only a few counts were recorded for this clonotype. V gene TRBV20-1 combines with J gene TRBJ1-1; the D gene is possibly TRBD1 (6 bases). Trimming pared 6 bases from V and 6 bases from J, leaving 11 bases between. This CDR3 has 11 amino acids. CDR1 and CDR2 (germline): DFQATT, SNEGSKA (reference sequence). The CDR3: CSALPGAEAFF. DNA of the CDR3: TGCAGTGCCCTCCCAGGGGCTGAAGCTTTCTTT.

This clonotype was recorded many times. The chain employs TRBV27 and TRBJ2-1; weak D call: TRBD2 (5 bases). The CDR3 totals 15 residues. Germline CDR1 is MNHEY and CDR2 is SMNVEV (reference sequence). Trimming left V 5 bases short and J 0 bases short, with 11 bases between. CDR3 DNA: TGTGCCAGCAGTCCCAGGACTGGCTCCTACAATGAGCAGTTCTTC. Translating gives CASSPRTGSYNEQFF.

This clonotype was picked up a small number of times. The rearrangement links TRBV7-9 to TRBJ2-1, with a possible D match to TRBD2 (7 bases). This CDR3 contains 16 residues. Trimming cost V 6 bases and J 2 bases, with 17 bases left between them. CDR1 is SEHNR and CDR2 is FQNEAQ in the germline V gene (reference sequence). CDR3 amino acids: CASSQGTTITYNEQFF. In DNA, the CDR3 is TGTGCCAGCAGTCAGGGGACTACCATAACCTACAATGAGCAGTTCTTC.

This clonotype showed up just a few times. This chain joins TRBV20-1 and TRBJ1-5; D is unresolved. The CDR3 covers 15 residues. Germline values: CDR1 DFQATT, CDR2 SNEGSKA (reference sequence). V was trimmed by 1 base and J by 0 bases, leaving 10 bases between them. The CDR3 nucleotides are TGCAGTGCTAGAGGCGGAGGGTATAGCAATCAGCCCCAGCATTTT. The encoded protein is CSARGGGYSNQPQHF.

This clonotype was recorded many times. The CDR3 loop reads CASSLPQETQYF. CDR3 bases: TGCGCCAGCAGCCTACCCCAAGAGACCCAGTACTTC. The rearrangement links TRBV5-1 to TRBJ2-5; D is ambiguous. With 4 bases removed from V and 1 base from J, the gap between germline ends came to 5 bases. The CDR3 sequence is 12 residues long. From germline, CDR1 is SGHRS and CDR2 YFSETQ.

CDR3 sequence: CASSWLSESTDTQYF. The CDR3 bases are TGTGCCAGCAGCTGGCTCAGCGAGAGCACAGATACGCAGTATTTT. The genes are TRBV12-3 or TRBV12-4 and TRBJ2-3, with D unclear. V dropped 6 bases and J dropped 0 bases, with 13 bases sitting between them. CDR3 size: 15 residues.

This clonotype has a handful of counts. The chain joins TRBV5-1 to TRBJ1-6; D is unclear. V lost 1 base, J lost 0 bases, and 8 bases lay in between. This CDR3 is built from 16 residues. The germline V gene encodes CDR1 SGHRS and CDR2 YFSETQ. DNA for the CDR3: TGCGCCAGCAGCTTGCCGGGTTCCTCCTATAATTCACCCCTCCACTTT. It encodes CASSLPGSSYNSPLHF.

This clonotype was seen only a few times. The rearrangement joins TRBV5-6 to TRBJ1-4; D is ambiguous. The CDR3 runs to 17 residues. Germline assignment: CDR1 SGHDT and CDR2 YYEEEE. Trimming took off 4 bases at V and 0 bases at J, with 16 bases between the two ends. The CDR3 region is CASSQLTQVPTNEKLFF. The DNA for the CDR3 is TGTGCCAGCAGCCAACTCACCCAGGTCCCAACTAATGAAAAACTGTTTTTT.

This clonotype came up a few times. The CDR3 DNA is TGCGCCAGCAGCTTGGTGGGGGGACAGGGGTTGATTGAGCAGTTCTTC. This gives the protein CASSLVGGQGLIEQFF. The V gene is TRBV5-1, the J gene TRBJ2-1; 10 bases agree with TRBD1. The junction had 9 bases not matched to a gene; V was cut back by 0 bases and J by 9 bases. This CDR3 region has 16 residues. Germline V gene sequence: CDR1 SGHRS, CDR2 YFSETQ.

The rearrangement joins TRBV7-2 to TRBJ2-4; TRBD2 is a possible D gene (6 bases). The length of the CDR3 is 16 residues. Germline V gene data show CDR1 as SGHTA and CDR2 as FQGNSA. The germline V and J ends were trimmed by 5 bases and 13 bases, with 27 bases remaining between them. The CDR3 spells CASSTRPTGGNGEQYF. The CDR3 DNA follows: TGTGCCAGCAGCACGCGACCTACGGGCGGGAACGGGGAGCAGTACTTC.

This clonotype was found a few times. The chain recombines TRBV3-1 with TRBJ2-3, with 8 bases that match TRBD1. Germline V gene lookup returns CDR1 LGHDT and CDR2 YNNKEL (reference sequence). The ends lost 5 bases at V and 3 bases at J; junction bases unmatched: 10. CDR3 length: 16 residues. Written as DNA, the CDR3 is TGTGCCAGCAGCTACAGCAGGGGGCGCGGGACAGATACGCAGTATTTT. Its translation is CASSYSRGRGTDTQYF.

This clonotype came up many times. The chain joins TRBV28 to TRBJ2-7; tentative D call: TRBD2 (6 bases). The CDR3 loop spans 16 amino acids. Trimming took off 6 bases at V and 4 bases at J, with 22 bases between the two ends. Germline V gene data show CDR1 as MDHEN and CDR2 as SYDVKM. The CDR3 DNA reads TGTGCCAGCAGGGAGGGTAGTGGCAGGGAATTTTACGAGCAGTACTTC. It yields the protein CASREGSGREFYEQYF.

In this sample, this clonotype turned up a few times. The J gene is TRBJ1-5, the V gene TRBV3-1; D gene ambiguous. The CDR3 is 13 residues long. Deletions cut 2 bases from V and 1 base from J, with 3 bases between. Per the germline V gene, CDR1 is LGHDT and CDR2 is YNNKEL (reference sequence). The DNA for the CDR3 is TGTGCCAGCAGCCAATACAGCAATCAGCCCCAGCATTTT. Encoded protein: CASSQYSNQPQHF.

This clonotype was found many times. The chain uses TRBV12-3 or TRBV12-4 and TRBJ1-2; a possible D gene is TRBD1 (5 bases). The germline V and J ends were trimmed by 4 bases and 7 bases, with 16 bases remaining between them. The CDR3 contains 14 residues. The CDR3 sequence: CASSSGMPGSGYTF. CDR3 nucleotides: TGTGCCAGCAGTTCCGGGATGCCAGGGAGTGGCTACACCTTC.

This clonotype showed up many times. This rearrangement joins TRBV5-1 to TRBJ2-1; D is possibly TRBD2 (6 bases). The V and J ends lost 4 bases and 0 bases respectively, with 17 bases between them. This CDR3 contains 17 residues. Germline loops: CDR1 SGHRS, CDR2 YFSETQ. CDR3 DNA: TGCGCCAGCAGCCCTCGGGGGTATCAAGCCTCCTACAATGAGCAGTTCTTC. Protein product: CASSPRGYQASYNEQFF.

Only a few counts were recorded for this clonotype. The V and J genes are TRBV12-3 or TRBV12-4 and TRBJ1-1, with TRBD1 as a possible D gene (6 bases). The CDR3 contains 15 residues. The ends were cut back, 2 bases at V and 1 base at J, with 11 bases in the middle. The CDR3 loop reads CASSLWRDKNTEAFF. The CDR3, as DNA: TGTGCCAGCAGTTTATGGCGGGACAAGAACACTGAAGCTTTCTTT.

The rearrangement joins TRBV5-1 to TRBJ2-7; 9 bases match TRBD1. The CDR3 loop spans 15 amino acids. With 4 bases clipped from V and 5 bases from J, the junction kept 10 bases outside the gene matches. In germline, CDR1 is SGHRS, CDR2 YFSETQ. CDR3 DNA: TGCGCCAGCAGCCCGGAAGGACAGGGGATGGACGAGCAGTACTTC. Protein product: CASSPEGQGMDEQYF.

This chain joins TRBV20-1 and TRBJ1-1, with TRBD1 identical over 7 bases. This CDR3 spans 13 amino acids. CDR1 is DFQATT and CDR2 is SNEGSKA in the germline V gene (reference sequence). V trimming: 6 bases; J trimming: 6 bases; junction bases outside the gene matches: 10. This CDR3 is CSAIYRGRAEAFF. CDR3 DNA sequence: TGCAGTGCCATTTACAGGGGACGGGCTGAAGCTTTCTTT.

CDR3 loop: CSARARFGSSYNSPLHF. DNA of the CDR3: TGCAGTGCTAGAGCTCGGTTTGGGAGCTCCTATAATTCACCCCTCCACTTT. V usage is TRBV20-1 and J usage is TRBJ1-6; no reliable D call. The CDR3 is 17 residues long. Trimming stripped 1 base from V and 0 bases from J, with 13 bases between. The V gene's germline CDR1 is DFQATT and CDR2 SNEGSKA (reference sequence).

The sample holds a few counts of this clonotype. The V and J genes are TRBV12-3 or TRBV12-4 and TRBJ2-1, with no clear D. This CDR3 has 11 residues. The V end was cut by 8 bases, the J end by 5 bases, with 7 bases between. In nucleotides, the CDR3 is TGTGCCAGCCAGAGAAACAATGAGCAGTTCTTC. This gives the protein CASQRNNEQFF.

The table lists this clonotype with a few counts. The V call is TRBV5-1, the J call TRBJ1-1, with D perhaps TRBD1 (5 bases). V was shortened by 4 bases and J by 1 base, with 11 bases between the two germline ends. The germline CDR1 and CDR2 sequences are SGHRS and YFSETQ. The CDR3 is made up of 14 amino acids. In nucleotides, the CDR3 is TGCGCCAGCAGCGGGGACGGGGCGAACACTGAAGCTTTCTTT. Its translation is CASSGDGANTEAFF.

A word on this clonotype: This sequence may be a read error, since a much larger clone differs from it by one base. This chain uses TRBV5-5 with TRBJ2-5; maybe TRBD2 (5 bases). The CDR3 sequence is 15 residues long. V lost 3 bases to trimming and J lost 4 bases, with 16 bases between them. Germline CDR1 and CDR2: SGHKS and YYEKEE (reference sequence). The CDR3 nucleotides read TGTGCCAGCAGCTCAATATCCAAGCGGCGAGAGACCCAGTACTTC. This codes for CASSSISKRRETQYF.

The chain couples TRBV7-2 to TRBJ2-3, with D perhaps assigned TRBD1 or TRBD2 (6 bases each). The CDR3 sequence is 15 residues long. The V end lost 5 bases, the J end lost 2 bases, and 14 bases lay between the germline ends. CDR1 and CDR2 from the germline V gene are SGHTA and FQGNSA. CDR3 residues: CASSPEGGATDTQYF. CDR3 nucleotides: TGTGCCAGCAGCCCAGAGGGGGGAGCCACAGATACGCAGTATTTT.

This clonotype appeared many times. The V and J genes are TRBV12-3 or TRBV12-4 and TRBJ1-6, with D tentatively TRBD1 (6 bases). The length of the CDR3 is 15 residues. With 8 bases removed from V and 7 bases from J, the gap between germline ends came to 18 bases. The CDR3 bases are TGTGCCAGCGTTGTTAGGGGGGGATGGAATTCACCCCTCCACTTT. This gives the protein CASVVRGGWNSPLHF.